This T cell receptor beta chain was profiled in a study of T cells after yellow fever vaccination. The CDR3 has 12 residues. With 10 bases removed from V and 2 bases from J, the gap between germline ends came to 11 bases. Germline loops: CDR1 ENHRY, CDR2 SYGVKD. TCRdb independently ran MiXCR on the 5' RACE reads; one entry per CDR3 protein. This table holds hundreds of thousands of distinct CDR3 sequences, about 13% found once. The receptor was isolated from a man under 40 who received the YFV17D yellow fever vaccine. The starting material was PBMCs, obtained on the day of the yellow fever booster vaccination. V gene TRBV10-3 combines with J gene TRBJ2-5, with D maybe TRBD1 (6 bases). CDR3 sequence reads: CATKDSQETQYF. The DNA of the CDR3 is TGTGCCACCAAGGACAGTCAAGAGACCCAGTACTTC.